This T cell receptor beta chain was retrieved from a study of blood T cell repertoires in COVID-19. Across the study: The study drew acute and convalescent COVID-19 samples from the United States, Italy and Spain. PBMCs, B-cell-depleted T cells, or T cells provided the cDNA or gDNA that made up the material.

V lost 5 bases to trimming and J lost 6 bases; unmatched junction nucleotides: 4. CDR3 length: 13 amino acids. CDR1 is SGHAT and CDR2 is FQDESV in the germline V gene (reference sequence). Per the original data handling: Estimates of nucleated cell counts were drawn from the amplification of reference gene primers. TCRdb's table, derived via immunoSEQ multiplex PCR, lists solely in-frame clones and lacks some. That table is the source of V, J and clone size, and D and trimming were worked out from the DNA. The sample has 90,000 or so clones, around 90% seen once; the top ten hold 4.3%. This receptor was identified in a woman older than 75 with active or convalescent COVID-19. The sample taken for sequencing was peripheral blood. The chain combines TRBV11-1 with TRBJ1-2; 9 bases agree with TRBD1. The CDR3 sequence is CASSPTGGNGYTF. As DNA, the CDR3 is TGTGCCAGCAGCCCGACAGGGGGGAATGGCTACACCTTC.